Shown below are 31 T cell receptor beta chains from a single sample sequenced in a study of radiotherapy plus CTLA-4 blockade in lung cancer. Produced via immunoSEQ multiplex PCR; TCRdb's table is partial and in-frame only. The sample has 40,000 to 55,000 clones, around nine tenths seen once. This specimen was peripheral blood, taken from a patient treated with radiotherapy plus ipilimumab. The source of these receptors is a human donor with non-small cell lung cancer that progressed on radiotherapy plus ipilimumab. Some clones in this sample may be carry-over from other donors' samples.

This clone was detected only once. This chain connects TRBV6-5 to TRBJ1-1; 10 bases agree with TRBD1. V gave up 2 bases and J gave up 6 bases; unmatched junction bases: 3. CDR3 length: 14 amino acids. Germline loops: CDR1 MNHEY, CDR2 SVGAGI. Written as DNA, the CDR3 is TGTGCCAGCAGTTACCTTGGACAGGGGGCTGAAGCTTTCTTT. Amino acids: CASSYLGQGAEAFF.

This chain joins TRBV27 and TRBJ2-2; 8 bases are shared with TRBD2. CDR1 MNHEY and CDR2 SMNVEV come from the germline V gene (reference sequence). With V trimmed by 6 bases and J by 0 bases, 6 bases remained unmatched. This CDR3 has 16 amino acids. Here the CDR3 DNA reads TGTGCCAGCAGCCCGGCGGGGGGCGCGAACACCGGGGAGCTGTTTTTT. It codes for CASSPAGGANTGELFF.

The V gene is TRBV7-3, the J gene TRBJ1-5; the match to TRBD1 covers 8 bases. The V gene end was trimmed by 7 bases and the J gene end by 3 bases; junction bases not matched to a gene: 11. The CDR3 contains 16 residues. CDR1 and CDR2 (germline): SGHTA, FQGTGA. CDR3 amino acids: CASIKTPDRVNQPQHF. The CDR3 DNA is TGTGCCAGCATCAAAACCCCGGACAGGGTCAATCAGCCCCAGCATTTT.

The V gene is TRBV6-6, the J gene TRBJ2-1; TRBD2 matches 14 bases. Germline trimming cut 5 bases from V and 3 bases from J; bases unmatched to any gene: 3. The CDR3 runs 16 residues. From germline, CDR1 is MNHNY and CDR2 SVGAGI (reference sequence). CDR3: CASSRGTSGGYNEQFF. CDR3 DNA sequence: TGTGCCAGCAGTAGGGGGACTAGCGGGGGCTACAATGAGCAGTTCTTC.

The CDR3 DNA sequence: TGCGCCAGCAGCCAAGGCCCGGTAACCGGGGAGCTGTTTTTT. Its protein is CASSQGPVTGELFF. The chain recombines TRBV4-3 with TRBJ2-2; unclear D gene. Trimming took 1 base from V and 5 from J, leaving 8 bases between them. CDR3 size: 14 residues. Germline assignment: CDR1 LGHNA and CDR2 YSLEER.

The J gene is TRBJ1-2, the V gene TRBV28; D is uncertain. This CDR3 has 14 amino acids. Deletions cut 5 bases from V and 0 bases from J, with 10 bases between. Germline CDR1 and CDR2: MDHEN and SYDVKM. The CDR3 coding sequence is TGTGCCAGCAGTGTCGGGGTTACTAACTATGGCTACACCTTC. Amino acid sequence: CASSVGVTNYGYTF.

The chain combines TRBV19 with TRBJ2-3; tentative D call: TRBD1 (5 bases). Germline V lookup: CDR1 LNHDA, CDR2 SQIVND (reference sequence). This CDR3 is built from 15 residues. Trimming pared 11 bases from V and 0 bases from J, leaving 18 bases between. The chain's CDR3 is CAVGQGTASTDTQYF. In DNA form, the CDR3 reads TGTGCCGTTGGGCAGGGAACCGCTAGCACAGATACGCAGTATTTT. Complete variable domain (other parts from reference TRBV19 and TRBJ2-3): DGGITQSPKYLFRKEGQNVTLSCEQNLNHDAMYWYRQDPGQGLRLIYYSQIVNDFQKGDIAEGYSVSREKKESFPLTVTSAQKNPTAFYLCAVGQGTASTDTQYFGPGTRLTVL.

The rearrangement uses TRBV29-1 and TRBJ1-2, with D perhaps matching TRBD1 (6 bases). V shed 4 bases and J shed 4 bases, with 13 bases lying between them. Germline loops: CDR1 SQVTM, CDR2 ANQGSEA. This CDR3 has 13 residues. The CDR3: CSVVTGTFYGYTF. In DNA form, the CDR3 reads TGCAGCGTTGTAACAGGGACCTTCTATGGCTACACCTTC.

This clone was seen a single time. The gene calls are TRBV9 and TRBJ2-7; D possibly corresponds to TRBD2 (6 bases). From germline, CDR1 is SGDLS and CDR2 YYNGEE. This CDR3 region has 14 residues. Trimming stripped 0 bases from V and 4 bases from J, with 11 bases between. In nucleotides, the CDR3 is TGTGCCAGCAGCGTAGGGGGTGGGAGGTACGAGCAGTACTTC. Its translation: CASSVGGGRYEQYF.

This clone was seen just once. CDR3 sequence reads: CASSLNLPPGELFF. For the CDR3, the DNA is TGTGCCAGCAGCTTAAACCTACCCCCCGGGGAGCTGTTTTTT. The chain carries TRBV7-2 and TRBJ2-2, with D unclear. This CDR3 spans 14 amino acids. Germline CDR1 reads SGHTA; CDR2 reads FQGNSA. Trimming shortened V by 2 bases and J by 6 bases, and 10 bases separated the two germline ends.

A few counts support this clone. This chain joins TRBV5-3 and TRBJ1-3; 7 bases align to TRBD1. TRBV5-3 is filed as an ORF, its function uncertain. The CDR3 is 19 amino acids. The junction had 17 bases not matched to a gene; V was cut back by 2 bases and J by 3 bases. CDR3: CARSLTGTAPSEGGNTIYF. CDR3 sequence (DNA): TGTGCCAGAAGCTTAACCGGGACAGCACCCTCGGAGGGTGGAAACACCATATATTTT.

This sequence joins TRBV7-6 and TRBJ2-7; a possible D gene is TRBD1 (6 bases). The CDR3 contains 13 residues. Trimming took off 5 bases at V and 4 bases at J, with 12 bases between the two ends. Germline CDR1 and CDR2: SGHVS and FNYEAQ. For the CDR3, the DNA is TGTGCCAGCAGCCCAGTACAGGGTTACGAGCAGTACTTC. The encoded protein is CASSPVQGYEQYF. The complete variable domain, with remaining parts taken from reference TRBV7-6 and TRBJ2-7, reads GAGVSQSPRYKVTKRGQDVALRCDPISGHVSLYWYRQALGQGPEFLTYFNYEAQQDKSGLPNDRFSAERPEGSISTLTIQRTEQRDSAMYRCASSPVQGYEQYFGPGTRLTVT.

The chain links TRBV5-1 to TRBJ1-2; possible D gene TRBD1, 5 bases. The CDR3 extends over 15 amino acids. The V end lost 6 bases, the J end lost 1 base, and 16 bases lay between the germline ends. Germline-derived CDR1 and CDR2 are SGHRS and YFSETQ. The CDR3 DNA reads TGCGCCAGCACTTGGGGGGTCGACAGTAACTATGGCTACACCTTC. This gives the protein CASTWGVDSNYGYTF.

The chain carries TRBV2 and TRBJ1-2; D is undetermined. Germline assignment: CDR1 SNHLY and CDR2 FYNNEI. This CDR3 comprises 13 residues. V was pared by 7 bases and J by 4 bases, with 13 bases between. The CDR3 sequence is CASTYSKGYGYTF. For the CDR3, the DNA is TGTGCCAGCACCTACAGCAAAGGCTATGGCTACACCTTC.

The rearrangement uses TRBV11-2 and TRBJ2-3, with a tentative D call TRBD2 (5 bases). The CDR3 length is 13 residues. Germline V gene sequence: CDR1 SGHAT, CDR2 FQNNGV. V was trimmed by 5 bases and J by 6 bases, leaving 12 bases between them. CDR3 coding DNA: TGTGCCAGCAGCCTTACTAGGTCCGATACGCAGTATTTT. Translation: CASSLTRSDTQYF. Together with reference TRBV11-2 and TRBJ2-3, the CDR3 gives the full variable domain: EAGVAQSPRYKIIEKRQSVAFWCNPISGHATLYWYQQILGQGPKLLIQFQNNGVVDDSQLPKDRFSAERLKGVDSTLKIQPAKLEDSAVYLCASSLTRSDTQYFGPGTRLTVL.

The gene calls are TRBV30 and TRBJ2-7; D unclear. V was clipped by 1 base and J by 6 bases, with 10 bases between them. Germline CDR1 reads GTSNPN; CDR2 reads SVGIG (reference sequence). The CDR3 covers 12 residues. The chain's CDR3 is CAWSGAGFEQYF. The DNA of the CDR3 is TGTGCCTGGAGTGGCGCCGGGTTCGAGCAGTACTTC.

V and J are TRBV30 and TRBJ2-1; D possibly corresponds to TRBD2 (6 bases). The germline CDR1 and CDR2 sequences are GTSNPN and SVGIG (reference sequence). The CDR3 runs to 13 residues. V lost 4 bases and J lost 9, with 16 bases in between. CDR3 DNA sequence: TGTGCCTGGAATGTGGCGGGACCGGGTGAGCAGTTCTTC. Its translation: CAWNVAGPGEQFF.

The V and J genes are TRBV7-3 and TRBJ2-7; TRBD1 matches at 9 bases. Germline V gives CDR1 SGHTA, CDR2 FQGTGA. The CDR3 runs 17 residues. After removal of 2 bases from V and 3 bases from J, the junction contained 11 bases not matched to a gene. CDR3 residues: CASSLFPSDRGIYEQYF. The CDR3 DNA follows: TGTGCCAGCAGCTTATTTCCCTCGGACAGGGGTATCTACGAGCAGTACTTC.

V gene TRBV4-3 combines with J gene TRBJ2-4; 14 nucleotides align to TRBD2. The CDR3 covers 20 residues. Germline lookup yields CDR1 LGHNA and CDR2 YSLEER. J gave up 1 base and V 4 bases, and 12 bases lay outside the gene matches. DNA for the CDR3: TGCGCCAGCAGCCCACAGGGGACTAGCGGGAGTTTCGGGGCCAAAAACATTCAGTACTTC. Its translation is CASSPQGTSGSFGAKNIQYF.

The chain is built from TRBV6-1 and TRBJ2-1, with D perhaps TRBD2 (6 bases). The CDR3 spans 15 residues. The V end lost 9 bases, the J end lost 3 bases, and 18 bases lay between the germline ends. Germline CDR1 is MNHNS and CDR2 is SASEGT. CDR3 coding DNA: TGTGCCAGGGAGGGACGGGCAGAGTTCTACAATGAGCAGTTCTTC. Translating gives CAREGRAEFYNEQFF.

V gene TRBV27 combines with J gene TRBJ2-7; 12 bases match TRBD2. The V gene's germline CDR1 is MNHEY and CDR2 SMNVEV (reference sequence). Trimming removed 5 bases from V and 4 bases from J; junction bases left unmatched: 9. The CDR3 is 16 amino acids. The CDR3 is CASSRRAGTSGYEQYF. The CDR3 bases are TGTGCCAGCAGTCGGAGAGCCGGGACTAGCGGGTACGAGCAGTACTTC.

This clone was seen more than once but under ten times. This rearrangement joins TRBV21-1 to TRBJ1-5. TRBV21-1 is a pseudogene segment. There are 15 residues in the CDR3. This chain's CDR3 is CASTPTEYSNQPQHF. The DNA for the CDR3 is TGTGCCAGCACCCCGACGGAGTATAGCAATCAGCCCCAGCATTTT.

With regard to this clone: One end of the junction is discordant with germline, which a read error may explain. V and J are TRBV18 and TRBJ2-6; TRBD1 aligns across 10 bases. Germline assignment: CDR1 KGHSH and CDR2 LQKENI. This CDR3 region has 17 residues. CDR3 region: CASSPRGQGSGADVLTF. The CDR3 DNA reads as TGTGCCAGCTCACCCAGGGGACAGGGGTCTGGGGCCGACGTCCTGACTTTC.

Here the CDR3 reads CASSVPGGATTEAFF. CDR3 nucleotides: TGTGCCAGCAGCGTACCAGGGGGCGCAACCACTGAAGCTTTCTTT. This chain connects TRBV7-8 to TRBJ1-1; TRBD1 matches 8 bases. The CDR3 length is 15 residues. CDR1 SGHVS and CDR2 FQNEAQ come from the germline V gene. With V trimmed by 5 bases and J by 4 bases, 9 bases remained unmatched.

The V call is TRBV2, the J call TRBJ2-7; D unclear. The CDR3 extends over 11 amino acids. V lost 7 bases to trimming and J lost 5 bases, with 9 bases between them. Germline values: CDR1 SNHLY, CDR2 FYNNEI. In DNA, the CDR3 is TGTGCCAGCACTTTCTTCGACGAGCAGTACTTC. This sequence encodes CASTFFDEQYF. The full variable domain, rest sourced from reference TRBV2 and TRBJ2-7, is EPEVTQTPSHQVTQMGQEVILRCVPISNHLYFYWYRQILGQKVEFLVSFYNNEISEKSEIFDDQFSVERPDGSNFTLKIRSTKLEDSAMYFCASTFFDEQYFGPGTRLTVT.

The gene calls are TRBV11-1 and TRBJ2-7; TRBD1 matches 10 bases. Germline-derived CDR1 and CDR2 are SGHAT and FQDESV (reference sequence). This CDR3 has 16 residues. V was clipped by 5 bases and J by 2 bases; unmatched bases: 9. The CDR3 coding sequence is TGTGCCAGCAGCCGGAAAGGGACAGGGGTCCCCTACGAGCAGTACTTC. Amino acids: CASSRKGTGVPYEQYF. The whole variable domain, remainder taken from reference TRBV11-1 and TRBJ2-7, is EAEVAQSPRYKITEKSQAVAFWCDPISGHATLYWYRQILGQGPELLVQFQDESVVDDSQLPKDRFSAERLKGVDSTLKIQPAELGDSAMYLCASSRKGTGVPYEQYFGPGTRLTVT.

The CDR3 bases are TGTGCCAGCAGCTTCAATCTACAGGGGGCAAATGAGCAGTTCTTC. It yields the protein CASSFNLQGANEQFF. The chain employs TRBV11-3 and TRBJ2-1; 9 bases match TRBD1. V was pared by 3 bases and J by 7 bases, with 7 bases of the junction left unmatched. CDR1 is SGHNT and CDR2 is YENEEA in the germline V gene. The CDR3 runs 15 residues.

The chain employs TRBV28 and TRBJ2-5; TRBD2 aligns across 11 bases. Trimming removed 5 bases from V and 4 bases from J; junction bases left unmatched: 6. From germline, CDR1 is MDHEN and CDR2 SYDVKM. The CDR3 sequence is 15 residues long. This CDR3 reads CASSLDLAGGETQYF. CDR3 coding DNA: TGTGCCAGCAGTCTAGACCTAGCGGGAGGAGAGACCCAGTACTTC.

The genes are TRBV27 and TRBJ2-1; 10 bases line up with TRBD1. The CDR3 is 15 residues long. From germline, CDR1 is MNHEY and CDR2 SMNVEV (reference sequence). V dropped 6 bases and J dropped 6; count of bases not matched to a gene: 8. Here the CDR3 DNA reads TGTGCCAGCAGGAAATCCGGGACAGGGGTCAATGAGCAGTTCTTC. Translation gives CASRKSGTGVNEQFF.

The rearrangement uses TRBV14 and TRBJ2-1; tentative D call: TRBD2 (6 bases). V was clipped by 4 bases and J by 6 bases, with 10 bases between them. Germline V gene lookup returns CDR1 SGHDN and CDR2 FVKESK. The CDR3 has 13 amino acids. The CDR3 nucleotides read TGTGCCAGCAGCCTACTGGGGGGCAATGAGCAGTTCTTC. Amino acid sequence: CASSLLGGNEQFF.

CDR3 DNA sequence: TGTGCCAGCAGCTTAGAGGGACTAGATGTCAATGAGCAGTTCTTC. Protein: CASSLEGLDVNEQFF. The chain has TRBV7-8 and TRBJ2-1; 8 bases fit TRBD2. The V segment lost 1 base and the J segment 6 bases; nucleotides outside the gene matches: 5. Germline-derived CDR1 and CDR2 are SGHVS and FQNEAQ. The CDR3 runs to 15 residues.